This T cell receptor beta chain emerged from a study of T cell responses to AZD1222 COVID-19 vaccine. Worth noting for this clone: The antigen is not known.

The method was immunoSEQ multiplex PCR; TCRdb's version includes in-frame clones alone and lacks a portion of them. Of approximately 100,000 clones listed, roughly 87% were seen once; the top ten hold about 2.5%. Between the trimmed V and J ends, which lost 6 bases and 8 bases, there was a span of 8 bases. The CDR3 is 11 amino acids. Germline V lookup: CDR1 WSHSY, CDR2 SAAADI. Overall study findings and caveats: Donors were mostly white British, more females; clonal diversity possibly underestimated.

This TCR was sampled from an adult who received the AZD1222 COVID-19 vaccine. V and J are TRBV10-2 and TRBJ2-1, with D unclear. The source material was peripheral blood, sampled 28 days after the second AZD1222 dose. The CDR3 DNA follows: TGCGCCAGCAGGCTTTCCTATGAGCAGTTCTTC. Translating it yields CASRLSYEQFF.